This T cell receptor (beta chain) was sequenced in a study of a mutant IDH1 vaccine in newly diagnosed glioma. V was clipped by 3 bases and J by 4 bases, with 12 bases between them. CDR1 MNHEY and CDR2 SVGAGI come from the germline V gene. This CDR3 has 15 residues. About this clone: What it binds is not known.

The sample's time point: week 23, last vaccination. Each dose delivered 300 ug of mutant IDH1 20-mer peptide subcutaneously with imiquimod. Sequencing was performed with immunoSEQ multiplex PCR; in TCRdb, only in-frame clones are kept and a portion is missing. The sample holds 25,000 to 30,000 clones, approximately 82% seen once. The material was PBMCs, obtained from a glioma patient whose treatment included an IDH1 peptide vaccine. This sequence was found in a woman younger than 45 with glioma. V is TRBV6-5 and J is TRBJ2-2; maybe TRBD2 (6 bases). CDR3 loop: CASSYMQGGTGELFF. The DNA of the CDR3 is TGTGCCAGCAGTTATATGCAGGGAGGCACCGGGGAGCTGTTTTTT.